Listed below are T cell receptor beta chains from one sample, sequenced in a study of siplizumab effects on memory and regulatory T cells. The assay was immunoSEQ multiplex PCR, and TCRdb's table has in-frame clones only and misses some. The repertoire holds fewer than 120,000 clones, with 80% to 95% as singletons. Source material: CD4+ T cells sorted from blood. These receptors were collected from a human donor in good health. The CDR3 runs from the conserved cysteine through the conserved F or W. Each record gives: clone size, D gene, J gene, V gene, CDR3 length, CDR3 DNA, CDR3 protein. D genes are given only for firm matches. Size is stated for part of the rows, as once, few or many counts, or as a class when the clone is expanded.

-,TRBD1,TRBJ1-1,TRBV6-1,14,TGTGCCATCGCAGCTCAGGGGGCGGGTTCCAGAGCTTTCTTT,CAIAAQGAGSRAFF
-,-,TRBJ2-1,TRBV10-3,14,TGTGCCATCAGGGGACTCCTCCAAAACAATGAGCAGTTCTTC,CAIRGLLQNNEQFF
-,-,TRBJ1-2,TRBV13,12,TGTGCCAGCAGCTTAGACTACTATGGCTACACCTTC,CASSLDYYGYTF
few,TRBD2,TRBJ2-3,TRBV4-1,17,TGCGCCAGCAGCCAAGAAGGGACTAGCGGGGGTTCGGATACGCAGTATTTT,CASSQEGTSGGSDTQYF
-,TRBD1,TRBJ2-3,TRBV6-5,14,TGTGCCAGCAGCCGGGACAGGGGCACAGATACGCAGTATTTT,CASSRDRGTDTQYF
-,TRBD1,TRBJ1-4,TRBV10-3,15,TGTGCCACCCAGGGGGGCGAAGCGAATAATGAAAAACTGTTTTTT,CATQGGEANNEKLFF
-,TRBD2,TRBJ2-3,TRBV7-6,15,TGTGCCAGCAGCACAGCGGGGGGACGCACAGATACGCAGTATTTT,CASSTAGGRTDTQYF
-,-,TRBJ2-5,TRBV4-2,15,TGTGCCAGCAGCCAAGAGGGGACGCCCTCAGAGACCCAGTACTTC,CASSQEGTPSETQYF
-,-,TRBJ1-1,TRBV6-5,13,TGTGCCAGCAGTCTACAGGAGAACACTGAAGCTTTCTTT,CASSLQENTEAFF
-,-,TRBJ1-1,TRBV25-1,14,TGTGCCAGCCGAAAGTCCCATTGGGACACTGAAGCTTTCTTT,CASRKSHWDTEAFF
-,TRBD2,TRBJ2-1,TRBV19,16,TGTGCCAGTAGTATAGATTTTCTAGCGGGAGACACTGAGCAGTTCTTC,CASSIDFLAGDTEQFF
-,-,TRBJ2-7,TRBV15,16,TGTGCCACCAGCAGAGAACACTCATGGGGGAGCCTCGAGCAGTACTTC,CATSREHSWGSLEQYF
-,TRBD2,TRBJ2-7,TRBV5-6,16,TGTGCCAGCAGCTTGGTAGGACTAGCGGAATCCTACGAGCAGTACTTC,CASSLVGLAESYEQYF
-,-,TRBJ2-7,TRBV4-1,16,TGCGCCAGCAGCCAAGGGTTTAGCAGAGGGGACTACGAGCAGTACTTC,CASSQGFSRGDYEQYF
-,-,TRBJ2-1,TRBV25-1,17,TGTGCCAGCAGTGCGTCCCCAAGATTAGGGACATGGAATGAGCAGTTCTTC,CASSASPRLGTWNEQFF
-,-,TRBJ2-2,TRBV15,14,TGTGCCACCAGCAGAGGGGGGAGCGCCGGGGAGCTGTTTTTT,CATSRGGSAGELFF
-,-,TRBJ2-1,TRBV28,16,TGTGCCAGCAGTCCCAGTGGCGGGACCTCCTACAATGAGCAGTTCTTC,CASSPSGGTSYNEQFF
few,-,TRBJ1-5,TRBV6-5,13,TGTGCCAGCAGTACGACGGGGGACCGGCCCCAGCATTTT,CASSTTGDRPQHF
-,-,TRBJ2-4,TRBV19,14,TGTGCCAGTAGTATAGTAGGAGGGAAAAACATTCAGTACTTC,CASSIVGGKNIQYF
-,-,TRBJ2-5,TRBV6-5,15,TGTGCCAGCAGAAGCGGACAGACCAAGGCAGAGACCCAGTACTTC,CASRSGQTKAETQYF
-,-,TRBJ2-2,TRBV5-6,15,TGTGCCAGCAGCTTTGGACCCCTACGCCCCGGGGAGCTGTTTTTT,CASSFGPLRPGELFF
-,-,TRBJ2-4,TRBV21-1,13,TGTGCCAGCAGCCACCTCGGCAACATCCTTCAGTACTTC,CASSHLGNILQYF
-,-,TRBJ1-1,TRBV5-1,14,TGCGCCAGCAGCTTGGAACAGGGTAACACTGAAGCTTTCTTT,CASSLEQGNTEAFF
few,-,TRBJ1-2,TRBV7-2,14,TGTGCCAGCAGCTCCCTAGACAGGCCGGATGGCTACACCTTC,CASSSLDRPDGYTF
-,-,TRBJ2-3,TRBV28,12,TGTGCCTCGGGGGCCCTCGGAGATACGCAGTATTTT,CASGALGDTQYF
-,-,TRBJ2-1,TRBV18,12,TGTGCCAGCCTGACAGGCGAAAATGAGCAGTTCTTC,CASLTGENEQFF
-,-,TRBJ1-1,TRBV28,15,TGTGCCAGCAGTCCCTGGGTGGGGGGGAACACTGAAGCTTTCTTT,CASSPWVGGNTEAFF
-,-,TRBJ2-3,TRBV5-1,13,TGCGCCAGCAGCTTGGTGGGCACAGATACGCAGTATTTT,CASSLVGTDTQYF
-,-,TRBJ2-5,TRBV7-9,15,TGTGCCAGCAGCGCTTCGCGGACAGCTTTAGAGACCCAGTACTTC,CASSASRTALETQYF
-,-,TRBJ1-2,TRBV19,13,TGTGCCAGTAATTTCGAACGGGCGAGTGGCTACACCTTC,CASNFERASGYTF
-,TRBD1,TRBJ1-5,TRBV7-9,17,TGTGCCAGCAGCTTAGCAGGGACAGGGTCTAGCAATCAGCCCCAGCATTTT,CASSLAGTGSSNQPQHF
once,-,TRBJ2-1,TRBV2,16,TGTGCCAGCATTGGGAGGGGCAACGGACTAGGGGGTGAGCAGTTCTTC,CASIGRGNGLGGEQFF
once,-,TRBJ1-1,TRBV11-2,12,TGTGCCAGCAGCTTAGGAGGGGTTTCGGCTTTCTTT,CASSLGGVSAFF
-,-,TRBJ2-7,TRBV10-1,12,TGCGCCAGCAGTGCCGCGGGTCAGGGGACTAATTTC,CASSAAGQGTNF
-,-,TRBJ1-2,TRBV9,14,TGTGCCAGCAGCGGAACGGACAGCCGCTATGGCTACACCTTC,CASSGTDSRYGYTF
few,TRBD1,TRBJ2-1,TRBV7-9,14,TGTGCCAGCAGCGCACAGGGGGGTATGAATGAGCAGTTCTTC,CASSAQGGMNEQFF
once,-,TRBJ2-7,TRBV18,15,TGTGCCAGCTCACCACTCAGGGGTGGAAAGGACGAGCAGTACTTC,CASSPLRGGKDEQYF
once,TRBD2,TRBJ2-3,TRBV7-9,16,TGTGCCAGCAGCCGGGCTTGGGGCGGGAGAACAGATACGCAGTATTTT,CASSRAWGGRTDTQYF
-,TRBD1,TRBJ2-7,TRBV6-5,13,TGTGCCAGCAGCCAGGGACAGAGCTACGAGCAGTACTTC,CASSQGQSYEQYF
once,-,TRBJ1-2,TRBV11-2,14,TGTGCCAGCAGCTTACGGCGGACGAACTATGGCTACACCTTC,CASSLRRTNYGYTF
-,-,TRBJ2-7,TRBV5-4,14,TGTGCCAGCAGCTTGGTCCGGGGCTCCTACGAGCAGTACTTC,CASSLVRGSYEQYF
-,-,TRBJ2-5,TRBV7-3,16,TGTGCCAGCAGCTTAAATGGGAAGGGGAATCAAGAGACCCAGTACTTC,CASSLNGKGNQETQYF
-,-,TRBJ2-3,TRBV11-2,15,TGTGCCAGCAGCTTAGGGGACCCCGGAGCAGATACGCAGTATTTT,CASSLGDPGADTQYF
few,TRBD1,TRBJ1-1,TRBV28,14,TGTGCCAGCTTCACCCAGGGGGCGAACACTGAAGCTTTCTTT,CASFTQGANTEAFF
-,TRBD2,TRBJ2-1,TRBV10-2,15,TGCGCCACCCTTGACCCCACCGGCGGGAGGAATGAGCAGTTCTTC,CATLDPTGGRNEQFF
-,-,TRBJ1-1,TRBV18,13,TGTGCCAGCCTGAAGGTGGGGGACACTGAAGCTTTCTTT,CASLKVGDTEAFF
-,TRBD2,TRBJ2-1,TRBV4-1,18,TGCGCCAGCAGCCAAGTTGTAGCTAGCGGGAGAGTTAACAATGAGCAGTTCTTC,CASSQVVASGRVNNEQFF
-,-,TRBJ1-1,TRBV5-1,15,TGCGCCAGCAGTCCTGGTCCTGGAGGGGACACTGAAGCTTTCTTT,CASSPGPGGDTEAFF
-,-,TRBJ2-5,TRBV14,15,TGTGCCAGCAGCCCCCTCGGGGCCTCAGGGGAGACCCAGTACTTC,CASSPLGASGETQYF